This is a list of T cell receptor beta chains from one sample in a study of blood T cells in healthy people across ages. TCRdb itself ran the 5' RACE reads through MiXCR, one entry per CDR3 protein. The repertoire consists of about 1.7 million distinct CDR3 sequences, with 28% occurring once and the leading ten covering 7% to 9%. The specimen was blood. The receptors were gathered from a woman in her 30s in good health. The conserved cysteine and the conserved F or W are not part of the CDR3 here. The order of the fields is V gene, CDR3 length, J gene, CDR3 protein.

>TRBV5-6|12|TRBJ1-2
ASSLGKPNYGYT
>TRBV6-5|11|TRBJ2-2
ASSLQDPGELF
>TRBV5-6|12|TRBJ2-1
ASSLNMGPNERF
>TRBV20-1|12|TRBJ2-1
SARYLAGYNEQF
>TRBV7-9|14|TRBJ2-7
ASSLAMAGGPYEQY
>TRBV4-2|13|TRBJ2-1
ASSQGYRGYNEQF
>TRBV5-1|14|TRBJ2-1
ASSPTDTSSYNEQF
>TRBV27|13|TRBJ2-1
ASSRPGTSYNEQF
>TRBV6-2/TRBV6-3|13|TRBJ1-2
ASGRTGQGANGYT
>TRBV28|19|TRBJ1-5
ASSLGSPGDYNSYSNQPQH
>TRBV20-1|14|TRBJ2-7
SARGGLAGGPHEQY
>TRBV20-1|11|TRBJ2-1
SAPRGGYNERF
>TRBV3-1|11|TRBJ2-7
ASSPREGREQY
>TRBV12-5|13|TRBJ1-2
ASGLQGKGNYGYT
>TRBV5-6|15|TRBJ2-3
ASSLIGSLGFPDTQY
>TRBV12-5|12|TRBJ2-5
ASGYRRDQETQY
>TRBV15|12|TRBJ1-1
ATSRSQTNTEAF
>TRBV12-3/TRBV12-4|10|TRBJ2-3
ASGVRGDAQY
>TRBV20-1|12|TRBJ2-7
SAISGLPSGEQY
>TRBV7-2|15|TRBJ2-7
ASSLVGGRAPTYEQY
>TRBV6-6|14|TRBJ2-3
ASSPPSGGRADTQY
>TRBV3-1|13|TRBJ2-3
ASSLGTGGEYTQY
>TRBV27|11|TRBJ2-4
ASSLSYNNEQY
>TRBV7-2|12|TRBJ2-3
ASNRDFSTDTQY
>TRBV5-1|12|TRBJ2-7
ASGFGGGTYEQY
>TRBV30|13|-
AWSVRRTGVYEQY
>TRBV20-1|13|TRBJ2-1
SAIRVGRGYNEQF
>TRBV6-6|14|TRBJ2-5
ASSSLFLAENNEQY
>TRBV7-2|13|TRBJ2-2
ASSPGKRGSGELF
>TRBV28|21|TRBJ2-1
ASSLLANTQISPTKLAYNEQF
>TRBV11-2|11|TRBJ1-2
ASSLQRNYGYT
>TRBV6-2/TRBV6-3|14|-
ASSRPGQGLTYEQY
>TRBV6-2/TRBV6-3|16|TRBJ1-5
ASRSTGGANPSNQPQH
>TRBV5-1|11|TRBJ2-1
ASSVGVDNEQF
>TRBV30|11|TRBJ1-2
ACPQDRGDGYT
>TRBV7-2|11|TRBJ2-7
ASSLARSYEQY
>TRBV19|11|TRBJ1-3
ASNDRAGNTIY
>TRBV5-1|14|TRBJ2-3
ASTLVSGGARDTQY
>TRBV20-1|11|TRBJ2-3
SASRISTDTQY
>TRBV7-2|12|TRBJ2-7
ASRRDLLSYEQY
>TRBV4-1|13|TRBJ2-3
ASSGRGVATDTQY
>TRBV7-2|12|TRBJ1-2
ASSSFPGPYGYT
>TRBV6-2/TRBV6-3|12|TRBJ2-7
ASSYPGQPYEQY
>TRBV18|13|TRBJ2-6
ASSPLNSGANVLT
>TRBV9|12|TRBJ1-5
ASSVDPGGQPQH
>TRBV5-1|13|TRBJ2-7
ASSLAPGANYEQY
>TRBV7-2|12|TRBJ2-3
ASGSSPEGDTQY
>TRBV29-1|13|TRBJ2-5
SVVPGQGAQETQY
>TRBV29-1|10|TRBJ1-1
SVEDLRTEAF
>TRBV28|12|TRBJ1-4
ASSLQATNEKLF
>TRBV2|12|TRBJ1-5
ASKRDTPNQPQH
>TRBV9|16|TRBJ2-1
ASSGGMARGPRGDEQF
>TRBV2|10|TRBJ2-5
ASSGLGRKQY
>TRBV15|12|TRBJ2-5
ATSRGEVWETQY
>TRBV3-1|12|TRBJ2-1
ASSQVAVDNEQF